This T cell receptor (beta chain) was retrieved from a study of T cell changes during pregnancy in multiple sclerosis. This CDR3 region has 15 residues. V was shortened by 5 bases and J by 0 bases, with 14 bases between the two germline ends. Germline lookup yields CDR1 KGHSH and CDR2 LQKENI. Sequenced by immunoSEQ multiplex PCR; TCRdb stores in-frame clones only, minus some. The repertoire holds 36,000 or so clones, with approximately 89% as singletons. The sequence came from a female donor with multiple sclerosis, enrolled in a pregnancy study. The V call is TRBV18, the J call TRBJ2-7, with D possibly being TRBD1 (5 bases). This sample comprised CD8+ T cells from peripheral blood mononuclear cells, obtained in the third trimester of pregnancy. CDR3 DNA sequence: TGTGCCAGCTCATCGACAGACCGAAACTCCTACGAGCAGTACTTC. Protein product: CASSSTDRNSYEQYF.